This T cell receptor (beta chain) was retrieved from a study of T cell repertoires in cytomegalovirus infection. Study-wide results and limits: The study identified carriers of CMV plus the relevant HLA from cumulative public TCR beta family frequency. The study found HLA-C-restricted CMV-specific TCR beta clonotypes dominating the ex vivo response.

Comment on this clonotype: What it binds is not known.

MiXCR, applied by TCRdb to the reads, yields one record per CDR3 protein. The sample includes a few hundred thousand distinct CDR3 sequences, around 15% of them seen just once. The ends were cut back, 6 bases at V and 0 bases at J, with 13 bases in the middle. The CDR3 loop spans 15 amino acids. Germline V gene sequence: CDR1 LNHDA, CDR2 SQIVND (reference sequence). The clonotype was recovered from a human donor in good health (CMV status not recorded). Some clones in this sample may be carry-over from other donors' samples. The chain links TRBV19 to TRBJ2-3; either TRBD1 or TRBD2 may supply D (6 bases each). The sample taken for sequencing was CD8+ T cells from PBMCs. The chain's CDR3 is CASSHGGRSTDTQYF. DNA of the CDR3: TGTGCCAGTAGCCACGGGGGCAGAAGCACAGATACGCAGTATTTT.